This T cell receptor (beta chain) was documented in a study of T cells after yellow fever vaccination. CDR3 length equals 18 residues. With 0 bases clipped from V and 1 base from J, the junction kept 12 bases outside the gene matches. Germline V gives CDR1 LGHNA, CDR2 YSLEER. In making TCR cDNA, 5'RACE template switching added a universal primer site and UMIs to it. TCRdb recomputed calls from the 5' RACE reads with MiXCR, one row per CDR3 protein. The table lists some 600,000 distinct CDR3 sequences, about a sixth of them singletons. This sequence joins TRBV4-3 and TRBJ2-7; 7 nucleotides line up with TRBD2. The specimen was PBMCs, collected less than 6 days after the first yellow fever vaccination. The clonotype comes from a man between 18 and 29 years old who received the YFV17D yellow fever vaccine. CDR3: CASSQDLGISGRSYEQYF. The CDR3, as DNA: TGCGCCAGCAGCCAAGATCTAGGTATTAGCGGGCGATCCTACGAGCAGTACTTC.